Each of the 24 T cell receptor beta chains below was sequenced from the same sample in a study of T-cell memory formation after mild COVID-19. Using its own MiXCR run on the 5' RACE reads, TCRdb lists one record per CDR3 protein. The sample contains more than 300,000 distinct CDR3 sequences, more than 13% of which appear only once. The sequencing input was PBMCs or a T cell subset sorted from them (not recorded which). The source is a man aged 18-30 years who had mild COVID-19 (a few samples of this study predate the infection). Cell type and time point are not known.

V is TRBV6-2 or TRBV6-3 and J is TRBJ2-3; 7 bases line up with TRBD2. The CDR3 has 16 residues. Losses at the gene ends were 2 bases for V and 3 bases for J; bases not matched to a gene: 8. Germline V gene lookup returns CDR1 MNHEY and CDR2 SVGEGT. CDR3 amino acids: CASSYEGLSPTDTQYF. CDR3 sequence (DNA): TGTGCCAGCAGTTACGAGGGACTATCCCCTACAGATACGCAGTATTTT.

In its sample, this clonotype was seen a few times. The chain uses TRBV6-5 and TRBJ1-6; D perhaps matches TRBD1 (5 bases). V lost 5 bases to trimming and J lost 9 bases, with 11 bases between them. The CDR3 spans 13 residues. The germline CDR1 and CDR2 sequences are MNHEY and SVGAGI. The CDR3 sequence: CASSGGSRSPLHF. The CDR3 nucleotides read TGTGCCAGCAGTGGGGGATCACGTTCACCCCTCCACTTT.

The rearrangement uses TRBV7-9 and TRBJ1-6; TRBD1 matches 7 bases. The CDR3 extends over 13 amino acids. CDR1 and CDR2 from the germline V gene are SEHNR and FQNEAQ (reference sequence). J gave up 13 bases and V 3 bases, and 6 bases lay outside the gene matches. The CDR3 region is CASSLRGLVPLHF. CDR3 sequence (DNA): TGTGCCAGCAGCTTGAGGGGGCTGGTGCCCCTCCACTTT.

This clonotype was seen repeatedly, ten times or more. The chain links TRBV28 to TRBJ2-7, with D unclear. Germline values: CDR1 MDHEN, CDR2 SYDVKM. V was cut by 5 bases and J by 6 bases, with 14 bases left in between. The CDR3 spans 13 residues. In DNA, the CDR3 is TGTGCCAGCAGTACGGGCCCTATCTTCGAGCAGTACGTC. It is translated as CASSTGPIFEQYV.

This clonotype occurred many times. This sequence joins TRBV5-1 and TRBJ2-3, with no clear D. CDR3 length: 12 residues. The germline V gene has CDR1 SGHRS and CDR2 YFSETQ. Trimming pared 5 bases from V and 2 bases from J, leaving 6 bases between. The CDR3 coding sequence is TGCGCCAGCAGATGGGACACAGATACGCAGTATTTT. Amino acids: CASRWDTDTQYF.

This clonotype has a handful of counts. The V call is TRBV7-2, the J call TRBJ1-2; 9 bases map to TRBD1. Germline values: CDR1 SGHTA, CDR2 FQGNSA. This CDR3 is 14 amino acids long. After removal of 5 bases from V and 4 bases from J, the junction contained 5 bases not matched to a gene. CDR3 in amino acids: CASSPDRGGYGYTF. The CDR3 bases are TGTGCCAGCAGCCCGGACAGGGGCGGCTATGGCTACACCTTC.

This clonotype was observed at least ten times. The CDR3 loop reads CASSFSQGHMNTEAFF. CDR3 DNA sequence: TGTGCCAGCAGTTTTTCACAGGGGCACATGAACACTGAAGCTTTCTTT. This rearrangement joins TRBV7-6 to TRBJ1-1, with TRBD1 matching over 7 bases. CDR3 length equals 16 residues. Germline trimming cut 6 bases from V and 0 bases from J; bases unmatched to any gene: 10. Germline CDR1 SGHVS, CDR2 FNYEAQ.

There are a few counts of this clonotype. The chain joins TRBV7-8 to TRBJ2-7, with D possibly being TRBD1 (6 bases). V was cut by 2 bases and J by 3 bases, with 14 bases left in between. This CDR3 spans 15 amino acids. The germline gives CDR1 SGHVS, CDR2 FQNEAQ. The CDR3 DNA is TGTGCCAGCAGCTTATCCGGACAGATATTCTACGAGCAGTACTTC. Amino acid sequence: CASSLSGQIFYEQYF.

The V and J genes are TRBV2 and TRBJ1-1; D is unclear. Germline values: CDR1 SNHLY, CDR2 FYNNEI. Trimming took off 6 bases at V and 6 bases at J, with 17 bases between the two ends. The CDR3 spans 14 residues. In nucleotides, the CDR3 is TGTGCCAGCAGCGAGATTAGGGTTGGTGCTGAAGCTTTCTTT. Protein: CASSEIRVGAEAFF.

This clonotype has more than one count but fewer than ten. The J gene is TRBJ2-2, the V gene TRBV6-2 or TRBV6-3; no definite D call. The V end was cut by 2 bases, the J end by 8 bases, with 12 bases between. CDR1 and CDR2 from the germline V gene are MNHEY and SVGEGT. CDR3 length: 14 residues. CDR3 DNA sequence: TGTGCCAGCAGTTACGACGGGTTCCGGGGGGAGCTGTTTTTT. Protein product: CASSYDGFRGELFF.

V is TRBV7-3 and J is TRBJ2-1, with D maybe TRBD1 (6 bases). The ends were cut back, 3 bases at V and 6 bases at J, with 21 bases in the middle. The germline CDR1 and CDR2 sequences are SGHTA and FQGTGA. The CDR3 is 17 amino acids. The CDR3 DNA follows: TGTGCCAGCAGCTTCCCTGGGGTTGGGGGCTCGGTCAATGAGCAGTTCTTC. This codes for CASSFPGVGGSVNEQFF.

The V call is TRBV12-3 or TRBV12-4, the J call TRBJ2-7; D is uncertain. V shed 6 bases and J shed 0 bases, with 6 bases lying between them. The CDR3 covers 12 residues. This CDR3 is CASSKSSYEQYF. In DNA form, the CDR3 reads TGTGCCAGCAGCAAAAGCTCCTACGAGCAGTACTTC.

A note on this clonotype: Being one base from a much bigger clone, this may be a read error. This rearrangement joins TRBV10-3 to TRBJ2-3, with a weak D call TRBD1 (5 bases). Trimming pared 11 bases from V and 1 base from J, leaving 13 bases between. The CDR3 totals 13 residues. Germline CDR1 and CDR2: ENHRY and SYGVKD. The CDR3 is CAVTDTGTDTQYF. DNA for the CDR3: TGTGCCGTTACGGACACAGGCACAGATACGCAGTATTTT.

This clonotype was observed a few times. This rearrangement joins TRBV11-2 to TRBJ2-3; a weak D match, TRBD2 (6 bases). The length of the CDR3 is 16 residues. V was cut by 5 bases and J by 6 bases, with 21 bases left in between. Germline CDR1 and CDR2: SGHAT and FQNNGV. The CDR3: CASSQGGSTQYDTQYF. CDR3 nucleotides: TGTGCCAGCAGCCAAGGAGGGTCCACCCAGTATGATACGCAGTATTTT.

This rearrangement joins TRBV4-2 to TRBJ1-1, with TRBD1 as a possible D gene (6 bases). The length of the CDR3 is 13 residues. Germline V lookup: CDR1 LGHNA, CDR2 YNFKEQ. The V gene lost 0 bases and the J gene lost 11 bases, with 13 bases spanning the gap. The chain's CDR3 is CASSQESGGSAFF. The CDR3 DNA sequence: TGTGCCAGCAGCCAAGAGTCGGGGGGCTCGGCTTTCTTT.

This clonotype was observed a handful of times. This sequence joins TRBV5-1 and TRBJ1-4; no clear D. Trimming left V 7 bases short and J 6 bases short, with 13 bases between. Germline CDR1 and CDR2: SGHRS and YFSETQ. CDR3 length: 13 amino acids. CDR3 loop: CASGTALDEKLFF. DNA of the CDR3: TGCGCCAGCGGCACCGCGTTAGATGAAAAACTGTTTTTT.

This clonotype has only a few counts. The chain uses TRBV20-1 and TRBJ2-7; the match to TRBD1 covers 9 bases. Trimming took 4 bases from V and 2 from J; bases not matched to a gene: 9. Germline values: CDR1 DFQATT, CDR2 SNEGSKA (reference sequence). The CDR3 covers 15 residues. The CDR3 DNA is TGCAGTGCTAAGGACCCCGGGACAGGGACCTACGAGCAGTACTTC. Protein: CSAKDPGTGTYEQYF.

This sequence joins TRBV4-3 and TRBJ2-3; D is possibly TRBD1 or TRBD2 (6 bases each). The CDR3 contains 15 residues. With 4 bases removed from V and 4 bases from J, the gap between germline ends came to 15 bases. Per germline, CDR1 LGHNA and CDR2 YSLEER. The CDR3 nucleotides read TGCGCCAGCAGCCCTGTGGATGGGGGGCCAGATACGCAGTATTTT. This codes for CASSPVDGGPDTQYF.

This clonotype was observed a handful of times. V gene TRBV3-1 combines with J gene TRBJ2-2; either TRBD1 or TRBD2 may supply D (6 bases each). V was clipped by 4 bases and J by 2 bases, with 14 bases between them. Germline CDR1 reads LGHDT; CDR2 reads YNNKEL (reference sequence). CDR3 length: 16 residues. Here the CDR3 reads CASSRLGGLNTGELFF. CDR3 coding DNA: TGTGCCAGCAGCCGTTTAGGGGGGCTAAACACCGGGGAGCTGTTTTTT.

This chain connects TRBV15 to TRBJ2-2; D gene uncertain. Germline loops: CDR1 LNHNV, CDR2 YYDKDF (reference sequence). The CDR3 length is 17 residues. Trimming took off 0 bases at V and 0 bases at J, with 11 bases between the two ends. The CDR3 bases are TGTGCCACCAGCAGAGATCCGGACCTCACGAACACCGGGGAGCTGTTTTTT. Its translation: CATSRDPDLTNTGELFF.

The CDR3 is CAWSVQGDQPQHF. The CDR3 DNA follows: TGTGCCTGGAGTGTACAAGGGGACCAGCCCCAGCATTTT. This chain connects TRBV30 to TRBJ1-5; a possible D gene is TRBD1 (5 bases). The CDR3 sequence is 13 residues long. Germline loops: CDR1 GTSNPN, CDR2 SVGIG (reference sequence). V was trimmed by 0 bases and J by 7 bases, leaving 10 bases between them.

This clonotype was counted a few times. The V call is TRBV7-9, the J call TRBJ2-3; a possible D gene is TRBD2 (7 bases). Germline-derived CDR1 and CDR2 are SEHNR and FQNEAQ (reference sequence). Trimming removed 4 bases from V and 1 base from J, with 18 bases in between. The CDR3 extends over 17 amino acids. The CDR3 DNA sequence: TGTGCCAGCAGCTCTCCCCGTGAGGGGGGGGGCACAGATACGCAGTATTTT. Translated: CASSSPREGGGTDTQYF.

The chain combines TRBV5-1 with TRBJ2-5, with D maybe TRBD1 (5 bases). Trimming took off 0 bases at V and 6 bases at J, with 15 bases between the two ends. CDR1 is SGHRS and CDR2 is YFSETQ in the germline V gene. The CDR3 runs to 15 residues. The CDR3 sequence is CASSLGGAAQKTQYF. In nucleotides, the CDR3 is TGCGCCAGCAGCTTGGGTGGGGCCGCACAGAAGACCCAGTACTTC.

This clonotype was observed at least ten times. V and J are TRBV29-1 and TRBJ1-2; 8 bases match TRBD1. J was trimmed by 5 bases and V by 3 bases; bases with no gene match: 8. This CDR3 is built from 14 residues. Germline V gene data show CDR1 as SQVTM and CDR2 as ANQGSEA. CDR3 DNA sequence: TGCAGCGTTGAGGCGACAGGGGTAGGATATGGCTACACCTTC. It translates to CSVEATGVGYGYTF.